This record concerns one TCR beta chain sequence. The antigen remains undetermined. During the collection period, no donor immune events like infections were recorded. Germline-derived CDR1 and CDR2 are SGHNT and YYREEE (reference sequence). CDR3 length: 13 amino acids. V shed 5 bases and J shed 7 bases, with 13 bases lying between them. This entry is derived from a study of identifying expanded T cells in peripheral blood. Assay used: immunoSEQ multiplex PCR; TCRdb lists only in-frame clones, some missing. This sample carries about 85,000 clones, 88% of them seen once, and the ten largest clones take roughly 20%. Points from the study as a whole: Roughly 1.2 clones differed between technical replicates, versus about 15 and 19 over time. Variance in clone template counts between approximately two-week samples significantly increased with total template count across all healthy donors.

Sequencing was done on a sample of blood. This receptor was identified in a person aged 18 to 75 in good health. This chain connects TRBV5-4 to TRBJ2-4, with no clear D. The CDR3 is CASRVGLGNIQYF. The DNA for the CDR3 is TGTGCCAGCAGAGTCGGCCTAGGGAACATTCAGTACTTC.